This entry lists 17 T cell receptor beta chains sequenced from one sample in a study of cytomegalovirus exposure and HLA in healthy donors. The PCR employed 60 Vbeta primers together with 13 Jbeta primers. Sequenced by immunoSEQ multiplex PCR; TCRdb stores in-frame clones only, minus some. The sample records about 130,000 clones, roughly 80% being singletons. The source material was PBMCs. These receptors all stem from a man in his forties or fifties in good health and CMV-seronegative.

This chain uses TRBV6-1 with TRBJ1-5; perhaps TRBD1 as D (6 bases). Germline CDR1 MNHNS, CDR2 SASEGT. The CDR3 totals 17 residues. The V end was cut by 1 base, the J end by 5 bases, with 18 bases between. CDR3 sequence: CASSEGGAGAWDQPQHF. The DNA of the CDR3 is TGTGCCAGCAGTGAAGGAGGGGCGGGGGCTTGGGATCAGCCCCAGCATTTT.

V usage is TRBV5-1 and J usage is TRBJ2-7, with D possibly TRBD2 on 5 matching bases. Trimming stripped 4 bases from V and 5 bases from J, with 16 bases between. Germline assignment: CDR1 SGHRS and CDR2 YFSETQ. This CDR3 contains 14 residues. The CDR3 region is CASSKSMEANEQYF. The CDR3 DNA sequence: TGCGCCAGCAGCAAGTCGATGGAGGCAAACGAGCAGTACTTC.

V is TRBV6-4 and J is TRBJ1-1; D call uncertain. Germline loops: CDR1 MRHNA, CDR2 SNTAGT. This CDR3 comprises 13 residues. V lost 4 bases and J lost 0, with 6 bases in between. CDR3 in amino acids: CASSARMNTEAFF. The CDR3 nucleotides are TGTGCCAGCAGTGCTAGGATGAACACTGAAGCTTTCTTT.

V is TRBV7-3 and J is TRBJ2-5; no firm D call. V lost 2 bases and J lost 3, with 7 bases in between. This CDR3 contains 13 residues. The germline V gene encodes CDR1 SGHTA and CDR2 FQGTGA. Written as DNA, the CDR3 is TGTGCCAGCAGCTTATTGGCAGAAGAGACCCAGTACTTC. Protein sequence: CASSLLAEETQYF.

The gene calls are TRBV7-7 and TRBJ2-3; 7 bases are shared with TRBD1. This CDR3 is built from 12 residues. Germline assignment: CDR1 SSHAT and CDR2 FNYEAQ (reference sequence). V was pared by 5 bases and J by 9 bases, with 5 bases of the junction left unmatched. The CDR3 DNA follows: TGTGCCAGCAGCCCCACGGGACAGACGCAGTATTTT. It is translated as CASSPTGQTQYF.

The chain carries TRBV5-1 and TRBJ2-1, with D possibly matching TRBD2 (6 bases). The germline gives CDR1 SGHRS, CDR2 YFSETQ. The V and J ends lost 6 bases and 2 bases respectively, with 12 bases between them. The CDR3 is made up of 14 amino acids. CDR3 sequence (DNA): TGCGCCAGCAAACCGGGAGAGACCTACAATGAGCAGTTCTTC. This encodes CASKPGETYNEQFF.

V usage is TRBV7-2 and J usage is TRBJ2-5, with 10 bases identical to TRBD2. The V gene end was trimmed by 6 bases and the J gene end by 2 bases; junction bases not matched to a gene: 9. CDR3 length: 16 amino acids. In germline, CDR1 is SGHTA, CDR2 FQGNSA. The CDR3 nucleotides are TGTGCCAGCAGTCTTGGCCCGACTAGCGGGCAAGAGACCCAGTACTTC. It specifies CASSLGPTSGQETQYF.

V usage is TRBV28 and J usage is TRBJ2-7; weak D call: TRBD2 (7 bases). The CDR3 totals 16 residues. Trimming pared 5 bases from V and 0 bases from J, leaving 17 bases between. Germline CDR1 reads MDHEN; CDR2 reads SYDVKM. The CDR3 nucleotides are TGTGCCAGCAGTCCCGGGGGGACAAGGAACTCCTACGAGCAGTACTTC. It yields the protein CASSPGGTRNSYEQYF.

The chain joins TRBV5-1 to TRBJ1-3; TRBD1 is a possible D gene (5 bases). The length of the CDR3 is 16 residues. V shed 4 bases and J shed 0 bases, with 14 bases lying between them. Germline V gene sequence: CDR1 SGHRS, CDR2 YFSETQ. CDR3 protein: CASSLAGPDSGNTIYF. The CDR3 DNA follows: TGCGCCAGCAGCCTCGCGGGGCCGGACTCTGGAAACACCATATATTTT.

The V and J genes are TRBV7-9 and TRBJ1-1, with TRBD1 as a possible D gene (5 bases). V shed 2 bases and J shed 5 bases, with 9 bases lying between them. The CDR3 runs 13 residues. Germline loops: CDR1 SEHNR, CDR2 FQNEAQ (reference sequence). CDR3 amino acids: CASSLSGGTEAFF. Written as DNA, the CDR3 is TGTGCCAGCAGCTTATCGGGGGGGACTGAAGCTTTCTTT.

As DNA, the CDR3 is TGTGCCATCAAGGACAGAATGAACACTGAAGCTTTCTTT. It codes for CAIKDRMNTEAFF. The rearrangement uses TRBV10-3 and TRBJ1-1, with D possibly matching TRBD1 (6 bases). Trimming took off 7 bases at V and 0 bases at J, with 9 bases between the two ends. CDR3 length: 13 residues. Germline lookup yields CDR1 ENHRY and CDR2 SYGVKD.

This chain links TRBV6-1 with TRBJ1-4; 7 nucleotides match TRBD1. V lost 5 bases to trimming and J lost 7 bases; unmatched junction nucleotides: 7. Germline V gene sequence: CDR1 MNHNS, CDR2 SASEGT. This CDR3 contains 14 residues. The CDR3 DNA is TGTGCCAGCAGTCCGACAGGGTACGGTGAAAAACTGTTTTTT. Encoded protein: CASSPTGYGEKLFF.

The CDR3 spells CASRAGAEAFF. As DNA, the CDR3 is TGTGCCAGCAGGGCAGGGGCTGAAGCTTTCTTT. The V call is TRBV2, the J call TRBJ1-1, with D maybe TRBD1 (6 bases). CDR1 and CDR2 from the germline V gene are SNHLY and FYNNEI. V was pared by 6 bases and J by 6 bases, with 8 bases between. The CDR3 has 11 amino acids. The whole variable domain, remainder taken from reference TRBV2 and TRBJ1-1, is EPEVTQTPSHQVTQMGQEVILRCVPISNHLYFYWYRQILGQKVEFLVSFYNNEISEKSEIFDDQFSVERPDGSNFTLKIRSTKLEDSAMYFCASRAGAEAFFGQGTRLTVV.

The V gene is TRBV19, the J gene TRBJ1-5, with 8 bases matching TRBD1. Germline assignment: CDR1 LNHDA and CDR2 SQIVND (reference sequence). V was pared by 4 bases and J by 5 bases, with 1 base of the junction left unmatched. This CDR3 spans 13 amino acids. In nucleotides, the CDR3 is TGTGCCAGTAGTAACAGGGGGGATCAGCCCCAGCATTTT. Translated: CASSNRGDQPQHF.

The rearrangement joins TRBV10-3 to TRBJ2-1; maybe TRBD1 (5 bases). Germline CDR1 reads ENHRY; CDR2 reads SYGVKD. Trimming took off 2 bases at V and 6 bases at J, with 8 bases between the two ends. The CDR3 runs 13 residues. The CDR3 is CAISERQSNEQFF. CDR3 coding DNA: TGTGCCATCAGTGAGAGACAGAGCAATGAGCAGTTCTTC.

The chain employs TRBV5-1 and TRBJ1-2; D ambiguous. Trimming removed 0 bases from V and 13 bases from J, with 16 bases in between. This CDR3 spans 13 amino acids. CDR1 is SGHRS and CDR2 is YFSETQ in the germline V gene. This CDR3 is CASSLAVGDKCTF. The CDR3 DNA is TGCGCCAGCAGCTTGGCCGTGGGTGACAAGTGCACCTTC.

The chain is built from TRBV2 and TRBJ2-1; D not certain. The germline V and J ends were trimmed by 3 bases and 0 bases, with 9 bases remaining between them. Germline V gene data show CDR1 as SNHLY and CDR2 as FYNNEI. The CDR3 has 15 amino acids. The CDR3 coding sequence is TGTGCCAGCAGTGAGCCAGGCAACTCCTACAATGAGCAGTTCTTC. This sequence encodes CASSEPGNSYNEQFF.